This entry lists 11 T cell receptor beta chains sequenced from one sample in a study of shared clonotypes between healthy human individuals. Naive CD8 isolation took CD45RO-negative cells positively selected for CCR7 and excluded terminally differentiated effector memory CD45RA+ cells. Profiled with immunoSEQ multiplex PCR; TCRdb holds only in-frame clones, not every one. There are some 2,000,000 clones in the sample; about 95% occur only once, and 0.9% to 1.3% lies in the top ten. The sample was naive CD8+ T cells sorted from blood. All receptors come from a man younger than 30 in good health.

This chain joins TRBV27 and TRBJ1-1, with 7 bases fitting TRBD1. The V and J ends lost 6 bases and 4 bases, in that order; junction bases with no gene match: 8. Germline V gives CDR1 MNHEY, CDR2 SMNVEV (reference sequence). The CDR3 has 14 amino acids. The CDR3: CASSPQGRLTEAFF. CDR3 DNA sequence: TGTGCCAGCAGCCCACAGGGGCGCCTCACTGAAGCTTTCTTT.

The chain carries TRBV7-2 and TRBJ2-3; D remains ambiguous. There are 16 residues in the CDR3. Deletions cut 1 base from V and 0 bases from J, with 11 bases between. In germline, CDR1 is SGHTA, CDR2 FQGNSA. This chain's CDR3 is CASSLVLGLSTDTQYF. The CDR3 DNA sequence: TGTGCCAGCAGCTTAGTTCTGGGCCTTAGCACAGATACGCAGTATTTT.

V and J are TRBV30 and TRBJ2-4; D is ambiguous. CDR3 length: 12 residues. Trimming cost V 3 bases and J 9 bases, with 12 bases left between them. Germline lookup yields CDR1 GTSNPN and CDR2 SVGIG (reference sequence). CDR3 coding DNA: TGTGCCTGGAGCGCCGACGAACGCATTCAGTACTTC. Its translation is CAWSADERIQYF.

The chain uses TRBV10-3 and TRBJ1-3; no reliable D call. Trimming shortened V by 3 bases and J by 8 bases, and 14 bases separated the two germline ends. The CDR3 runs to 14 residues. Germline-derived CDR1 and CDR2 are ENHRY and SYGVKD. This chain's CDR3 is CAISDRSGVDTIYF. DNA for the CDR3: TGTGCCATCAGTGATCGATCAGGTGTGGACACCATATATTTT.

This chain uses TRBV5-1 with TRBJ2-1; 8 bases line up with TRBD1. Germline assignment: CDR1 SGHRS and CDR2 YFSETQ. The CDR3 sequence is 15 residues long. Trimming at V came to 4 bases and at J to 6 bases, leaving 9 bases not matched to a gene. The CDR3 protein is CASSAGTGVANEQFF. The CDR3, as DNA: TGCGCCAGCAGCGCCGGGACAGGTGTCGCCAATGAGCAGTTCTTC. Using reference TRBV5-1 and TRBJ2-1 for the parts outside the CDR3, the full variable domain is KAGVTQTPRYLIKTRGQQVTLSCSPISGHRSVSWYQQTPGQGLQFLFEYFSETQRNKGNFPGRFSGRQFSNSRSEMNVSTLELGDSALYLCASSAGTGVANEQFFGPGTRLTVL.

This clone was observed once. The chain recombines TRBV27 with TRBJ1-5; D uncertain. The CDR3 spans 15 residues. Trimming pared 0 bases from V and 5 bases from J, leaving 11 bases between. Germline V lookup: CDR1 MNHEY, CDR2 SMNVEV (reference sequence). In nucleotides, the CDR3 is TGTGCCAGCAGTTTATCCGGGCTGCTCCATCAGCCCCAGCATTTT. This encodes CASSLSGLLHQPQHF.

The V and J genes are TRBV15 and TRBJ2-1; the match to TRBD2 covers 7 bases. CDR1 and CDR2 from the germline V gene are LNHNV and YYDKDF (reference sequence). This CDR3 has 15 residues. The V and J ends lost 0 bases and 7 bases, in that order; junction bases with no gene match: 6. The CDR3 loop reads CATSRDGTTSNEQFF. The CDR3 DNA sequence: TGTGCCACCAGCAGAGATGGGACTACGAGTAATGAGCAGTTCTTC.

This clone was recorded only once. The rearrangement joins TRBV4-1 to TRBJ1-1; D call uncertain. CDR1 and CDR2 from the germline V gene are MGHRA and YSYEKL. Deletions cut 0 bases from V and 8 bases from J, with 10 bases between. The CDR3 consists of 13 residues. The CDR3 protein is CASSQDGESEAFF. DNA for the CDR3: TGCGCCAGCAGCCAAGATGGAGAAAGCGAAGCTTTCTTT.

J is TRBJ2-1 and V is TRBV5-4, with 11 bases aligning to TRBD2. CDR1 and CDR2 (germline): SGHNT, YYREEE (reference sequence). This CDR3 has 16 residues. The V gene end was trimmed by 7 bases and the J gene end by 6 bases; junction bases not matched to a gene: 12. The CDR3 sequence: CASGIPGLAESNEQFF. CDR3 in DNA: TGTGCCAGCGGTATACCGGGACTAGCGGAAAGCAATGAGCAGTTCTTC.

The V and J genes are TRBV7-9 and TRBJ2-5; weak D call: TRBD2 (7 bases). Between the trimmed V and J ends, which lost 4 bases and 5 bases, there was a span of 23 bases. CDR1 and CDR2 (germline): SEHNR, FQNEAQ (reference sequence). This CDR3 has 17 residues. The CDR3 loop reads CASSYRGRELWRETQYF. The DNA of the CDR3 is TGTGCCAGCAGCTACCGGGGGCGGGAGCTATGGCGGGAGACCCAGTACTTC.

CDR3 sequence (DNA): TGTGCCAGCAGCCAGACTAGCGTGGGTGAGCAGTTCTTC. Translating gives CASSQTSVGEQFF. The chain combines TRBV11-2 with TRBJ2-1, with 8 bases identical to TRBD2. This CDR3 is 13 amino acids long. Per germline, CDR1 SGHAT and CDR2 FQNNGV. The J segment lost 9 bases and the V segment lost 5 bases, leaving 6 bases of the junction unmatched.